The T cell receptor (beta chain) described here comes from a study of radiation and T cells in renal cell carcinoma. Study-wide results and limits: Top tumor clonotypes rose in blood 2 weeks post-radiation, then contracted.

This sample's time point: blood 4 weeks post-SBRT, at nephrectomy. The treatment was: 15 Gy SBRT to primary tumor, nephrectomy 4 weeks later. Serial blood draws occurred at baseline and 2 and 4 weeks post-SBRT. The method was immunoSEQ multiplex PCR; TCRdb's version includes in-frame clones alone and lacks a portion of them. Counted here are 130,000 to 150,000 clones, 80% to 90% occurring once; the ten biggest clones make up 15% to 20%. V lost 0 bases, J lost 3 bases, and 3 bases stayed unmatched. The CDR3 is 15 residues long. The germline CDR1 and CDR2 sequences are SGDLS and YYNGEE. Concerning this clone: The antigen is not known.

This material consisted of blood, taken from a patient whose treatment included radiotherapy and nephrectomy. V gene TRBV9 combines with J gene TRBJ2-5; 9 bases map to TRBD1. The receptor's source is a woman aged 45-65 years with renal cell carcinoma. CDR3 amino acids: CASSVAGDREETQYF. The CDR3 DNA sequence: TGTGCCAGCAGCGTAGCCGGGGACAGGGAAGAGACCCAGTACTTC.